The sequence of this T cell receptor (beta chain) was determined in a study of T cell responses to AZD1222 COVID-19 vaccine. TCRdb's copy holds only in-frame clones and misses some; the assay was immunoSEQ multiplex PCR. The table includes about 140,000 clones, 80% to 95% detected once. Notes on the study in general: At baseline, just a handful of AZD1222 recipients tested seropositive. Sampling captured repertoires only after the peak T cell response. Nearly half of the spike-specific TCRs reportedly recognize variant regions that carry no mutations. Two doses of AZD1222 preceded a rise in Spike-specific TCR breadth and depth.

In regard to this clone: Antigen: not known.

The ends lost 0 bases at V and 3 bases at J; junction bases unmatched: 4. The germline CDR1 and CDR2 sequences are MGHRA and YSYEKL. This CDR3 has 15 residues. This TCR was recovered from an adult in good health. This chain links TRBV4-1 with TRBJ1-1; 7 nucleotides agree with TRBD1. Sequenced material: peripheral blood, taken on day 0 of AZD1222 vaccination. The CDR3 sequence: CASSQDRGTDTEAFF. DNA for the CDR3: TGCGCCAGCAGCCAAGACAGGGGGACAGACACTGAAGCTTTCTTT.